Sequencing of this T cell receptor beta chain was carried out in a study of blood T cell repertoires in COVID-19. Study-wide context: Italy, Spain and the United States were the sources of the convalescent and acute COVID-19 samples. T cells, B-cell-depleted T cells, or PBMCs provided the cDNA or gDNA that served as material.

As handled by the study authors: Estimates of nucleated cell counts were drawn from the amplification of reference gene primers. The method was immunoSEQ multiplex PCR; TCRdb's version includes in-frame clones alone and lacks a portion of them. Clone size and the V and J calls come from that table; the DNA yielded D and trimming. The sample lists about 210,000 clones, 89% occurring once. The length of the CDR3 is 15 residues. The chain is built from TRBV21-1 and TRBJ1-5; the table's D call TRBD1 went unverified against the DNA. TRBV21-1 counts as a pseudogene. The source is a woman aged 40 to 50 with acute or convalescent COVID-19. Material for sequencing was peripheral blood. The CDR3 spells CASSKVNRDRKPQHF. CDR3 in DNA: TGTGCCAGCAGCAAAGTGAACAGGGATAGGAAGCCCCAGCATTTT.